The 29 T cell receptor beta chains below all came from one sample that was sequenced in a study of blood T cells in healthy people across ages. The use of a sample-barcoded 5' primer and a J-beta primer mix characterized a second PCR of roughly 7 to 11 cycles. Using its own MiXCR run on the 5' RACE reads, TCRdb lists one record per CDR3 protein. Among more than 800,000 distinct CDR3 sequences listed, more than 35% were seen once. Sequenced sample: blood. The receptors shown here come from a woman aged 55-70 years in good health.

The chain joins TRBV10-3 to TRBJ2-3, with TRBD1 matching 8 bases. CDR1 is ENHRY and CDR2 is SYGVKD in the germline V gene. J was trimmed by 0 bases and V by 5 bases; bases with no gene match: 7. The length of the CDR3 is 16 residues. CDR3 loop: CAISSGQGQSTDTQYF. CDR3 nucleotide sequence: TGTGCCATCAGTAGCGGACAGGGACAGAGCACAGATACGCAGTATTTT.

The rearrangement uses TRBV29-1 and TRBJ1-1, with 7 positions matching TRBD1. The V gene's germline CDR1 is SQVTM and CDR2 ANQGSEA. This CDR3 region has 14 residues. After removal of 5 bases from V and 3 bases from J, the junction contained 9 bases not matched to a gene. DNA of the CDR3: TGCAGCGTTAGCGGGGGGCAGGGGGACACTGAAGCTTTCTTT. Translating gives CSVSGGQGDTEAFF.

The chain uses TRBV7-9 and TRBJ2-5; 9 positions agree with TRBD1. The CDR3 is made up of 14 amino acids. Germline V gene data show CDR1 as SEHNR and CDR2 as FQNEAQ (reference sequence). V lost 5 bases to trimming and J lost 3 bases; unmatched junction nucleotides: 4. The CDR3 is CASSPWTGEETQYF. CDR3 bases: TGTGCCAGCAGCCCCTGGACAGGGGAAGAGACCCAGTACTTC. The whole variable domain, filled in from reference TRBV7-9 and TRBJ2-5, reads DTGVSQNPRHKITKRGQNVTFRCDPISEHNRLYWYRQTLGQGPEFLTYFQNEAQLEKSRLLSDRFSAERPKGSFSTLEIQRTEQGDSAMYLCASSPWTGEETQYFGPGTRLLVL.

This clonotype was seen only once. The rearrangement joins TRBV5-1 to TRBJ2-5, with D unclear. The J call is uncertain, as TRBJ1-2 better fits the DNA end. CDR1 SGHRS and CDR2 YFSETQ come from the germline V gene. CDR3 length: 14 residues. CDR3 DNA sequence: TGCGCCAGCAGCTCTCGACACGGAGTCTATGGCTACACCTTC. This codes for CASSSRHGVYGYTF.

The CDR3 sequence: CSVGRAGEEQYF. Here the CDR3 DNA reads TGCAGCGTTGGTCGGGCAGGCGAAGAGCAGTACTTC. The rearrangement links TRBV29-1 to TRBJ2-7; D ambiguous. V gave up 4 bases and J gave up 7 bases, with 14 bases separating them. Per germline, CDR1 SQVTM and CDR2 ANQGSEA. There are 12 residues in the CDR3.

CDR3 amino acids: CASRNMRDRLNQPQHF. CDR3 coding DNA: TGTGCCAGCAGAAATATGAGGGACAGGCTGAATCAGCCCCAGCATTTT. This rearrangement joins TRBV6-2 or TRBV6-3 to TRBJ1-5; 8 nucleotides line up with TRBD1. After removal of 6 bases from V and 4 bases from J, the junction contained 11 bases not matched to a gene. Germline CDR1 is MNHEY and CDR2 is SVGEGT. The CDR3 runs to 16 residues.

The DNA of the CDR3 is TGCAGTCGATCCGCAGGGTATGGTGGTGAGCAGTTCTTC. Its protein is CSRSAGYGGEQFF. The chain carries TRBV29-1 and TRBJ2-1, with TRBD1 as a possible D gene (5 bases). The germline V gene encodes CDR1 SQVTM and CDR2 ANQGSEA. CDR3 length: 13 residues.

This clonotype was counted only a few times. This chain uses TRBV12-3 or TRBV12-4 with TRBJ2-6, with 9 nucleotides matching TRBD2. The V gene end was trimmed by 2 bases and the J gene end by 0 bases; junction bases not matched to a gene: 5. The CDR3 is 18 residues long. This chain's CDR3 is CASSLYGGRASGANVLTF. Written as DNA, the CDR3 is TGTGCCAGCAGTTTATACGGCGGGAGGGCCTCTGGGGCCAACGTCCTGACTTTC.

This clonotype was detected only a few times. The V gene is TRBV6-1, the J gene TRBJ1-2; TRBD1 agrees at 8 bases. J lost 6 bases, V lost 7 bases, and 10 bases had no gene match. This CDR3 has 14 residues. CDR1 is MNHNS, CDR2 SASEGT, per germline. Written as DNA, the CDR3 is TGTGCCAGCACCACCCGGACAGGGAGGGATGGCTACACCTTC. This sequence encodes CASTTRTGRDGYTF.

This sequence joins TRBV5-1 and TRBJ1-1; no firm D call. The CDR3 consists of 15 residues. Deletions cut 0 bases from V and 0 bases from J, with 9 bases between. Germline V gene sequence: CDR1 SGHRS, CDR2 YFSETQ. DNA of the CDR3: TGCGCCAGCAGCTTGGCAATAGGGATGAACACTGAAGCTTTCTTT. It translates to CASSLAIGMNTEAFF.

The gene calls are TRBV29-1 and TRBJ1-2; perhaps TRBD1 as D (5 bases). This CDR3 region has 17 residues. The V gene lost 2 bases and the J gene lost 0 bases, with 19 bases spanning the gap. The germline CDR1 and CDR2 sequences are SQVTM and ANQGSEA. CDR3 nucleotides: TGCAGCGTTGAAAGGCGATTGAGCGCAGGGCCTAACTATGGCTACACCTTC. Its translation is CSVERRLSAGPNYGYTF.

The chain is built from TRBV20-1 and TRBJ1-1; D gene uncertain. The CDR3 runs to 12 residues. Between the trimmed V and J ends, which lost 1 base and 4 bases, there was a span of 7 bases. CDR1 and CDR2 from the germline V gene are DFQATT and SNEGSKA (reference sequence). The CDR3 region is CSARAGVTEAFF. As DNA, the CDR3 is TGCAGTGCTAGAGCTGGGGTCACTGAAGCTTTCTTT.

This clonotype was recorded a few times. The chain recombines TRBV25-1 with TRBJ2-3; 7 nucleotides match TRBD1. The length of the CDR3 is 19 residues. The junction had 16 bases not matched to a gene; V was cut back by 3 bases and J by 1 base. Germline V gene sequence: CDR1 MGHDK, CDR2 SYGVNS. CDR3 region: CASSESRDRDLTGTDTQYF. In DNA form, the CDR3 reads TGTGCCAGCAGTGAGTCCCGGGACAGAGATTTAACCGGCACAGATACGCAGTATTTT.

This clonotype was detected only once. This chain uses TRBV28 with TRBJ2-7, with 12 positions matching TRBD2. The CDR3 is 16 amino acids. V was clipped by 5 bases and J by 2 bases; unmatched bases: 7. Germline assignment: CDR1 MDHEN and CDR2 SYDVKM. The CDR3 bases are TGTGCCAGCAGTCCCGGGACTAGCGGGCCACCCTACGAGCAGTACTTC. Its translation is CASSPGTSGPPYEQYF.

V gene TRBV20-1 combines with J gene TRBJ2-1; 7 bases line up with TRBD2. Germline lookup yields CDR1 DFQATT and CDR2 SNEGSKA (reference sequence). The ends lost 1 base at V and 8 bases at J; junction bases unmatched: 2. The CDR3 consists of 12 residues. The CDR3: CSARVLADEQFF. CDR3 sequence (DNA): TGCAGTGCTAGAGTTCTAGCGGATGAGCAGTTCTTC.

This clonotype was observed a few times. This chain links TRBV28 with TRBJ1-1; D uncertain. Germline V lookup: CDR1 MDHEN, CDR2 SYDVKM. The V end was cut by 6 bases, the J end by 5 bases, with 22 bases between. The CDR3 covers 16 residues. The DNA of the CDR3 is TGTGCCAGCAGCTTCCTCTGGAAGGCAGGCGGGACTGAAGCTTTCTTT. Translating gives CASSFLWKAGGTEAFF. Supplemented by reference TRBV28 and TRBJ1-1, the full variable domain reads DVKVTQSSRYLVKRTGEKVFLECVQDMDHENMFWYRQDPGLGLRLIYFSYDVKMKEKGDIPEGYSVSREKKERFSLILESASTNQTSMYLCASSFLWKAGGTEAFFGQGTRLTVV.

This clonotype has at least ten counts. This chain links TRBV7-6 with TRBJ1-4; the match to TRBD1 covers 10 bases. The CDR3 has 15 residues. Germline-derived CDR1 and CDR2 are SGHVS and FNYEAQ. V shed 3 bases, J shed 7 bases, and the junction held 5 bases outside the gene matches. The CDR3 reads CASSFDRGRTEKLFF. In DNA, the CDR3 is TGTGCCAGCAGCTTCGACAGGGGGCGGACTGAAAAACTGTTTTTT.

The rearrangement joins TRBV24-1 to TRBJ2-1, with D perhaps given as TRBD1 or TRBD2 (6 bases each). Germline assignment: CDR1 KGHDR and CDR2 SFDVKD. The CDR3 has 16 residues. V was clipped by 5 bases and J by 4 bases, with 17 bases between them. CDR3 nucleotide sequence: TGTGCCACCAGTGGAACGGGGGCCAGTTATTACAATGAGCAGTTCTTC. Residues: CATSGTGASYYNEQFF.

This clonotype was counted only a few times. J is TRBJ2-6 and V is TRBV6-6, with TRBD2 matching over 7 bases. Germline V gene lookup returns CDR1 MNHNY and CDR2 SVGAGI (reference sequence). V lost 3 bases, J lost 0 bases, and 5 bases stayed unmatched. This CDR3 comprises 17 residues. The CDR3: CASSYSRGTSGANVLTF. CDR3 in DNA: TGTGCCAGCAGTTATTCGCGGGGGACCTCTGGGGCCAACGTCCTGACTTTC.

This chain uses TRBV5-6 with TRBJ2-3; possibly TRBD2 for D (6 bases). V was pared by 0 bases and J by 6 bases, with 11 bases between. This CDR3 spans 14 amino acids. The germline gives CDR1 SGHDT, CDR2 YYEEEE. The CDR3 region is CASSLAGRGDTQYF. The CDR3 DNA is TGTGCCAGCAGCTTGGCCGGGAGAGGGGATACGCAGTATTTT.

The V gene is TRBV4-2, the J gene TRBJ2-3, with 10 bases identical to TRBD2. CDR1 and CDR2 (germline): LGHNA, YNFKEQ. V dropped 0 bases and J dropped 3; count of bases not matched to a gene: 9. The length of the CDR3 is 18 residues. The CDR3 is CASSQDRVASGSTDTQYF. CDR3 in DNA: TGTGCCAGCAGCCAAGATAGGGTGGCTAGCGGGAGTACAGATACGCAGTATTTT.

The chain joins TRBV6-1 to TRBJ2-5; 13 bases match TRBD2. The CDR3 sequence is 17 residues long. Trimming at V came to 1 base and at J to 4 bases, leaving 6 bases not matched to a gene. The germline V gene encodes CDR1 MNHNS and CDR2 SASEGT. The CDR3 reads CASSEVVGLAGPETQYF. In DNA, the CDR3 is TGTGCCAGCAGTGAAGTTGTGGGACTAGCGGGACCAGAGACCCAGTACTTC.

Only a few counts were recorded for this clonotype. The chain carries TRBV15 and TRBJ2-5, with D hard to call. Trimming removed 0 bases at V and 2 bases at J, with 10 bases between. CDR3 length equals 15 residues. The V gene's germline CDR1 is LNHNV and CDR2 YYDKDF (reference sequence). The CDR3 loop is CATSRDMGQQETQYF. The CDR3 nucleotides are TGTGCCACCAGCAGAGATATGGGTCAACAAGAGACCCAGTACTTC.

The V call is TRBV6-1, the J call TRBJ1-2; D is undetermined. CDR1 is MNHNS and CDR2 is SASEGT in the germline V gene. This CDR3 is built from 17 residues. Deletions cut 6 bases from V and 0 bases from J, with 20 bases between. The chain's CDR3 is CASRAPVGGEPNYGYTF. In nucleotides, the CDR3 is TGTGCCAGCAGGGCCCCAGTGGGCGGCGAACCTAACTATGGCTACACCTTC.

The V gene is TRBV12-3 or TRBV12-4, the J gene TRBJ2-1; D call uncertain. Trimming cost V 5 bases and J 8 bases, with 13 bases left between them. There are 13 residues in the CDR3. CDR3 in amino acids: CASSQTSSDEQFF. CDR3 coding DNA: TGTGCCAGCAGTCAAACAAGTTCCGATGAGCAGTTCTTC.

This clonotype was counted only a few times. The chain employs TRBV9 and TRBJ2-7; possible D gene TRBD2, 6 bases. Per the germline V gene, CDR1 is SGDLS and CDR2 is YYNGEE. The CDR3 spans 15 residues. V was cut by 0 bases and J by 4 bases, with 14 bases left in between. CDR3 region: CASSVDFGGNYEQYF. The CDR3 DNA follows: TGTGCCAGCAGCGTAGATTTTGGCGGGAATTACGAGCAGTACTTC.

This chain connects TRBV20-1 to TRBJ1-2, with 9 positions matching TRBD1. Germline loops: CDR1 DFQATT, CDR2 SNEGSKA (reference sequence). V lost 4 bases to trimming and J lost 4 bases; unmatched junction nucleotides: 13. The CDR3 has 16 amino acids. The chain's CDR3 is CSAIPLTGGPGYGYTF. For the CDR3, the DNA is TGCAGTGCTATCCCCTTAACAGGGGGCCCCGGCTATGGCTACACCTTC.

The chain has TRBV6-5 and TRBJ2-1, with D unresolved. Germline V CDR1 and CDR2: MNHEY, SVGAGI. CDR3 length: 12 amino acids. V was cut by 1 base and J by 9 bases, with 7 bases left in between. CDR3 protein: CASSYWGGEQFF. For the CDR3, the DNA is TGTGCCAGCAGTTACTGGGGTGGTGAGCAGTTCTTC.

V and J are TRBV20-1 and TRBJ2-1; D is perhaps TRBD1 (5 bases). The J call could be wrong; TRBJ2-7 is a better fit for the DNA end. This CDR3 is built from 13 residues. Per the germline V gene, CDR1 is DFQATT and CDR2 is SNEGSKA (reference sequence). CDR3: CSAPSRVGYEQYF. The CDR3 DNA sequence: TGCAGTGCCCCAAGCAGGGTCGGCTACGAGCAGTACTTC.